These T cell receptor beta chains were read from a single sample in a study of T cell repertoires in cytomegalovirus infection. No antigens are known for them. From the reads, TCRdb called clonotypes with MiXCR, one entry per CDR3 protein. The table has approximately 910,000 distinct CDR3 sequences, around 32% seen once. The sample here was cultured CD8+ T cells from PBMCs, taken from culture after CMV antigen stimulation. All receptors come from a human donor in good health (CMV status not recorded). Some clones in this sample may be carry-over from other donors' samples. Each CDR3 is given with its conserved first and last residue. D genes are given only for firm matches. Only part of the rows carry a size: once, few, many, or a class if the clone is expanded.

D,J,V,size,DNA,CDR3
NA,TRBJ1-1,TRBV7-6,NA,TGTGCCAGCAGCTCGACGACAGGCGCCGCTGAAGCTTTCTTT,CASSSTTGAAEAFF
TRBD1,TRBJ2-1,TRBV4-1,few,TGCGCCAGCAGCTGGGGGACGGGACAGCTCTTCTACAATGAGCAGTTCTTC,CASSWGTGQLFYNEQFF
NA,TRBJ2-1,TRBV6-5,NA,TGTGCCAGCAGTTACTCGTACAGGGAAAGCTCCTACAATGAGCAGTTCTTC,CASSYSYRESSYNEQFF
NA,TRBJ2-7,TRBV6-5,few,TGTGCCAGCAGTTACTACGACCGTACCTACGAGCAGTACTTC,CASSYYDRTYEQYF
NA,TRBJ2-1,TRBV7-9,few,TGTGCCAGCAGCCCCCCGGGTCCTAGCGCCTACAATGAGCAGTTCTTC,CASSPPGPSAYNEQFF
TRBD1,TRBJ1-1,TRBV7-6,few,TGTGCCAGCAGCGACGGACAGGGGAATGGGTTAGTGAAAGCTTTCTTT,CASSDGQGNGLVKAFF
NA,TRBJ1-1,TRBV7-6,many,TGTGCCAGCATGGGAGGGCGGACTGAAGCTTTCTTT,CASMGGRTEAFF
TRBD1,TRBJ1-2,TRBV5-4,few,TGTGCCAGCAGCTTGGCCGGGACAGGGCTTAACTATGGCTACACCTTC,CASSLAGTGLNYGYTF
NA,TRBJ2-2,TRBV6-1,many,TGTGCCAGCAGTCGAGGACTCAACACCGGGGAGCTGTTTTTT,CASSRGLNTGELFF
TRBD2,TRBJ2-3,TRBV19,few,TGTGCCAGTATTGAGGGCGGGGGGCCACCAGATACGCAGTATTTT,CASIEGGGPPDTQYF
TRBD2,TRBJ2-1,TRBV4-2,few,TGTGCCAGCAGCCAAGGGACTAGCGGGGGTTCCTCTTACAATGAGCAGTTCTTC,CASSQGTSGGSSYNEQFF
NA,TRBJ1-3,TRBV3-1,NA,TGTGCCAGCAGCCAAGATATCGGGTATGGAAACACCATATATTTT,CASSQDIGYGNTIYF
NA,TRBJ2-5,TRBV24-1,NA,TGTGCCACCAGTAATGACCAAGAGACCCAGTACTTC,CATSNDQETQYF
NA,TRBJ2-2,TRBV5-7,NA,TGTGCCAGCAGCTTGGAGCTGATAGCGAACACCGGGGAGCTGTTTTTT,CASSLELIANTGELFF
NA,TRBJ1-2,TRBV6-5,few,TGTGCCAGCAGCACAGGACTCTATGGCTACACCTTC,CASSTGLYGYTF
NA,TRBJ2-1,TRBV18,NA,TGTGCCAGCTCACCGCTCCGTTACAATGAGCAGTTCTTC,CASSPLRYNEQFF
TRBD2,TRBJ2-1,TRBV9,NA,TGTGCCAGCAGCGTAGCCCCTTCCTTAGCGGGGGGCATGGATGAGCAGTTCTTC,CASSVAPSLAGGMDEQFF
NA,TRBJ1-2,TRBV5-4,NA,TGTGCCAGCAGCTTGGAGGTTGGGGCAGGGCAGGGGAATAACTATGGCTACACCTTC,CASSLEVGAGQGNNYGYTF
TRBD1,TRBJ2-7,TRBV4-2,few,TGTGCCAGCAGCCAATTGGGGGCGGGACAGGGGAGTCCCTACGAGCAGTACTTC,CASSQLGAGQGSPYEQYF
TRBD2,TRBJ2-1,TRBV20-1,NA,TGCAGTGCTCCACTAGCGGGTGCCTACAATGAGCAGTTCTTC,CSAPLAGAYNEQFF
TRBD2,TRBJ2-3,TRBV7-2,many,TGTGCCAGCAGCCCGGGGACTAGCGTACCAGATACGCAGTATTTT,CASSPGTSVPDTQYF
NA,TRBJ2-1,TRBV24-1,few,TGTGCCACCAGTGTGGGCGATGAGCAGTTCTTC,CATSVGDEQFF
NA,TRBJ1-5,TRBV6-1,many,TGTGCCAGCAGTCCCGTTCGACAGGACAATCAGCCCCAGCATTTT,CASSPVRQDNQPQHF
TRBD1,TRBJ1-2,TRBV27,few,TGTGCCAGCAGACGACAGGGGGATGGCTACACCTTC,CASRRQGDGYTF
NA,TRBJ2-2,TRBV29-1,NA,TGCATCGTGACAGGTCTGAACACCGGGGAGCTGTTTTTT,CIVTGLNTGELFF